One and the same sample provided the 8 T cell receptor beta chains below, sequenced in a study of shared clonotypes between healthy human individuals. Generated by immunoSEQ multiplex PCR, the TCRdb table keeps only in-frame clones and is missing some. Of 2,500,000 or so clones listed, approximately 93% are singletons. Material: naive CD4+ T cells from PBMCs. As for subset: CD45RA+ positively selected. These receptors were obtained from a man between 18 and 35 years old in good health. Some clones in this sample may be carry-over from other donors' samples.

This chain connects TRBV4-2 to TRBJ2-7, with D possibly TRBD2 on 7 matching bases. Germline loops: CDR1 LGHNA, CDR2 YNFKEQ. The CDR3 loop spans 19 amino acids. V was pared by 0 bases and J by 2 bases, with 23 bases between. The CDR3 sequence is CASSQEGALEGGPPYEQYF. The CDR3 coding sequence is TGTGCCAGCAGCCAAGAGGGGGCTCTCGAGGGAGGGCCCCCCTACGAGCAGTACTTC.

The V call is TRBV4-3, the J call TRBJ2-3; possibly TRBD2 for D (6 bases). CDR1 is LGHNA and CDR2 is YSLEER in the germline V gene. V dropped 2 bases and J dropped 5 bases, with 11 bases sitting between them. The CDR3 covers 14 residues. CDR3 in DNA: TGCGCCAGCAGCCAAATCTGGGGGGTAGATACGCAGTATTTT. Amino acids: CASSQIWGVDTQYF.

The V call is TRBV19, the J call TRBJ1-1; 8 bases fit TRBD1. CDR3 size: 16 residues. The germline CDR1 and CDR2 sequences are LNHDA and SQIVND (reference sequence). Trimming took 0 bases from V and 5 from J; bases not matched to a gene: 8. For the CDR3, the DNA is TGTGCCAGTAGTATAGATCGGCAGGGGGCTGCGACTGAAGCTTTCTTT. This translates into CASSIDRQGAATEAFF.

This clone was seen once. The sample has other DNA sequences that encode this CDR3 too. The CDR3 loop is CASSIAGREQFF. CDR3 coding DNA: TGTGCCAGTAGTATAGCCGGACGGGAGCAGTTCTTC. V gene TRBV19 combines with J gene TRBJ2-1; D is ambiguous. V was pared by 1 base and J by 10 bases, with 8 bases between. Germline V gene lookup returns CDR1 LNHDA and CDR2 SQIVND (reference sequence). There are 12 residues in the CDR3.

This clone turned up a few times. The chain combines TRBV5-1 with TRBJ1-1, with D hard to call. Germline V gene sequence: CDR1 SGHRS, CDR2 YFSETQ. Trimming took 0 bases from V and 3 from J, leaving 9 bases between them. The CDR3 has 14 amino acids. CDR3 DNA: TGCGCCAGCAGCTTGGAGGAAAGGTACACTGAAGCTTTCTTT. Amino acids: CASSLEERYTEAFF.

This chain joins TRBV11-3 and TRBJ2-5; D unresolved. V lost 5 bases and J 2 bases, leaving 12 bases between the germline ends. Germline assignment: CDR1 SGHNT and CDR2 YENEEA. This CDR3 is 14 amino acids long. This CDR3 reads CASSPSAAQETQYF. The DNA of the CDR3 is TGTGCCAGCAGCCCCAGCGCGGCTCAAGAGACCCAGTACTTC.

The chain uses TRBV25-1 and TRBJ2-7; possibly TRBD1 for D (5 bases). The germline CDR1 and CDR2 sequences are MGHDK and SYGVNS. V was clipped by 5 bases and J by 5 bases, with 13 bases between them. The CDR3 has 13 amino acids. Here the CDR3 DNA reads TGTGCCAGCAGTCAGGGTTCGTTGAACGAGCAGTACTTC. Translating gives CASSQGSLNEQYF.

V usage is TRBV6-5 and J usage is TRBJ1-1, with a possible D match to TRBD1 (6 bases). V was pared by 5 bases and J by 1 base, with 14 bases between. CDR1 and CDR2 (germline): MNHEY, SVGAGI. The length of the CDR3 is 15 residues. CDR3 nucleotide sequence: TGTGCCAGCAGTCCACTGGACAGATGGAACACTGAAGCTTTCTTT. It codes for CASSPLDRWNTEAFF.